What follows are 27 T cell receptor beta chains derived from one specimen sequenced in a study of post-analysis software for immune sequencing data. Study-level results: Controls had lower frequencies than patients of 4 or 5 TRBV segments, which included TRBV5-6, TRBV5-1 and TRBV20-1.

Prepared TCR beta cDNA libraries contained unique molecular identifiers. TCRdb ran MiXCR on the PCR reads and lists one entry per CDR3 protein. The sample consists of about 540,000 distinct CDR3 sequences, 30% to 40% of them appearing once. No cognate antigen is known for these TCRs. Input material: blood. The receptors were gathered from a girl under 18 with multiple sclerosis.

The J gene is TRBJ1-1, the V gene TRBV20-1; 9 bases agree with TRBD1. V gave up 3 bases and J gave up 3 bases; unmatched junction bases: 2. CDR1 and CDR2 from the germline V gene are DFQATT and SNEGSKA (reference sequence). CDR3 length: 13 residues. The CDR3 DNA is TGCAGTGCTAGCGGACAGGGGCACACTGAAGCTTTCTTT. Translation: CSASGQGHTEAFF.

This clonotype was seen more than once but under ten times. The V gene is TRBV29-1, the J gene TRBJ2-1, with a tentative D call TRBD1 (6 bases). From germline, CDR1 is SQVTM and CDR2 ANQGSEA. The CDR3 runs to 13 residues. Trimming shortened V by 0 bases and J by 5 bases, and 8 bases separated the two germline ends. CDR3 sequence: CSVEDWTDNEQFF. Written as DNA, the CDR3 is TGCAGCGTTGAAGATTGGACAGACAATGAGCAGTTCTTC.

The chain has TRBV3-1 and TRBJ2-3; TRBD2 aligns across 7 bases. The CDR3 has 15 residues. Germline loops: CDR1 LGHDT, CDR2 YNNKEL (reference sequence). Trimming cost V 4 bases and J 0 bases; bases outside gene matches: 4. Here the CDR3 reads CASSREAGSTDTQYF. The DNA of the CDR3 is TGTGCCAGCAGCCGAGAAGCGGGGAGCACAGATACGCAGTATTTT.

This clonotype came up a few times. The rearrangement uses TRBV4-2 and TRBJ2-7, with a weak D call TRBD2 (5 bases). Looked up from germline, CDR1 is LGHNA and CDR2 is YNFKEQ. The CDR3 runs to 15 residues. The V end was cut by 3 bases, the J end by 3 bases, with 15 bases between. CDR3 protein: CASSHNRAVDYEQYF. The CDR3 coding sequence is TGTGCCAGCAGCCACAATCGAGCGGTTGACTACGAGCAGTACTTC.

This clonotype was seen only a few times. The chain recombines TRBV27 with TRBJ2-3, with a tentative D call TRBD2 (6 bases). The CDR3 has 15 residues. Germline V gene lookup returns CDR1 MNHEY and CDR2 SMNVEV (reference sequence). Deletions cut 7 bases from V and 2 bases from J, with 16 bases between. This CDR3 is CASNLRRDVTDTQYF. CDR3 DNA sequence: TGTGCCAGCAATCTTCGGCGGGATGTCACAGATACGCAGTATTTT.

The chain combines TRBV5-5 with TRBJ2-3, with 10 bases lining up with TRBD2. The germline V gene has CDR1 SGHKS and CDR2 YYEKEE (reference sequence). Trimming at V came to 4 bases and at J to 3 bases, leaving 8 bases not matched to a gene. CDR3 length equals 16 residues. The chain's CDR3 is CASSTAGTSATDTQYF. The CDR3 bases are TGTGCCAGCAGCACGGCCGGGACTAGCGCGACAGATACGCAGTATTTT.

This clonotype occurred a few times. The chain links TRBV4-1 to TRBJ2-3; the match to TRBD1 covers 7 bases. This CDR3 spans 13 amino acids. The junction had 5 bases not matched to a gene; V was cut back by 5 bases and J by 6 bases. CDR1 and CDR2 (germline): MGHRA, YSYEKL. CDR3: CASSFSQGDTQYF. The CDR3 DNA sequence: TGCGCCAGCAGCTTTTCACAGGGGGATACGCAGTATTTT.

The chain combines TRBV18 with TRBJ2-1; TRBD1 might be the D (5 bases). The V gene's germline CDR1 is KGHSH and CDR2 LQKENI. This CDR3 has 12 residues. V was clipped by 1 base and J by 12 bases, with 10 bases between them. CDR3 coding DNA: TGTGCCAGCTCACCACAGGGGTGGGGGCAGTTCTTC. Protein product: CASSPQGWGQFF.

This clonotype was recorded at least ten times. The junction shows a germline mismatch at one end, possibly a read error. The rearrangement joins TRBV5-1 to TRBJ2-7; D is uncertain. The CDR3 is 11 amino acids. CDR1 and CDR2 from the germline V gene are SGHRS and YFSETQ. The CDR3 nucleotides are TGTGCCAGCAGCTTCTCCTACGAGCAGTACTTC. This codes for CASSFSYEQYF.

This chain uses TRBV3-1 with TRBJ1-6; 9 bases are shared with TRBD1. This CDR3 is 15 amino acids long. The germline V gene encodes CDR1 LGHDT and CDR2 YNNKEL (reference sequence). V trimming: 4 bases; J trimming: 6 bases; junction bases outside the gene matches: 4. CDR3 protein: CASSLGDRVNSPLHF. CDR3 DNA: TGTGCCAGCAGCCTAGGGGACAGGGTTAATTCACCCCTCCACTTT.

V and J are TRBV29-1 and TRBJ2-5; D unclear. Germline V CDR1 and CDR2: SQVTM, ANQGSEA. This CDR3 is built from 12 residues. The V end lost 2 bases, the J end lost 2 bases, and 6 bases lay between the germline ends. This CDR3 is CSVEYGQETQYF. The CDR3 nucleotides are TGCAGCGTTGAATACGGGCAAGAGACCCAGTACTTC.

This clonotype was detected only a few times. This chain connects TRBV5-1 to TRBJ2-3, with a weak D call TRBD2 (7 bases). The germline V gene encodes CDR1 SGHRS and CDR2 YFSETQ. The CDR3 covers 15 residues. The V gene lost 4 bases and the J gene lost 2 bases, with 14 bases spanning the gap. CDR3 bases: TGCGCCAGCAGCCCGCCGGGGGGCCTCACAGATACGCAGTATTTT. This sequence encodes CASSPPGGLTDTQYF.

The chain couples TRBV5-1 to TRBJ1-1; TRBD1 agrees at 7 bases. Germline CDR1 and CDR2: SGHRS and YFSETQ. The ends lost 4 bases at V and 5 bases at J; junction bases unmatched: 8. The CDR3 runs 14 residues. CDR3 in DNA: TGCGCCAGCAGCGGGACAGTGGTAGGAACTGAAGCTTTCTTT. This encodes CASSGTVVGTEAFF.

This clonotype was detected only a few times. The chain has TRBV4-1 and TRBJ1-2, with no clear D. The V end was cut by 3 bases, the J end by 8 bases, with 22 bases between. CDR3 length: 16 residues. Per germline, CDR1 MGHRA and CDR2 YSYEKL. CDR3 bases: TGCGCCAGCAGCCATCAGTCCTCCGGGAACTTAGAGGGCTACACCTTC. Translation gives CASSHQSSGNLEGYTF.

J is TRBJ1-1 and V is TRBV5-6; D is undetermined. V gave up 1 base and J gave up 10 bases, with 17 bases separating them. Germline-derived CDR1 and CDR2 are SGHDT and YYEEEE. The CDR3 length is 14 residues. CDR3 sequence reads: CASSLSIGLSGAFF. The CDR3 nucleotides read TGTGCCAGCAGCTTGAGCATTGGGCTTTCGGGAGCTTTCTTT.

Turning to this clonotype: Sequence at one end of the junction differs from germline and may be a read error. CDR3 nucleotides: TGTGCCGGCAGCGAGGACATGATCTATGGCTACACCTTC. This codes for CAGSEDMIYGYTF. The V gene is TRBV5-6, the J gene TRBJ1-2, with D possibly being TRBD1 (5 bases). This CDR3 is 13 amino acids long. Germline V CDR1 and CDR2: SGHDT, YYEEEE.

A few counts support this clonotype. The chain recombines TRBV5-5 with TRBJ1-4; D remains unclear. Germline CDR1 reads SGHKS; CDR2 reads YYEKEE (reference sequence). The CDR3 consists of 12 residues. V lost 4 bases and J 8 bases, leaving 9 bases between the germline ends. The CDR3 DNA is TGTGCCAGCAGCCCGCCCGGGGAAAAACTGTTTTTT. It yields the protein CASSPPGEKLFF.

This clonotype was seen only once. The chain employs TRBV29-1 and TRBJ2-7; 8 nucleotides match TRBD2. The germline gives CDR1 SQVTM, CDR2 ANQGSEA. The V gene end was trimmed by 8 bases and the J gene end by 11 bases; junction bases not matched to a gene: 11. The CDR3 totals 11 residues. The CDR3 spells CSTRGGFAEYF. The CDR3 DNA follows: TGCAGCACACGGGGGGGTTTCGCCGAGTACTTC.

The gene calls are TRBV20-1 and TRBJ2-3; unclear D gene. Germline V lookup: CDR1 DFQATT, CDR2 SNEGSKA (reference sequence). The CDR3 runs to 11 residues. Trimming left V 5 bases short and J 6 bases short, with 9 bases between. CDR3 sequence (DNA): TGCAGTGCTGAGGTGGAGGATACGCAGTATTTT. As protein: CSAEVEDTQYF.

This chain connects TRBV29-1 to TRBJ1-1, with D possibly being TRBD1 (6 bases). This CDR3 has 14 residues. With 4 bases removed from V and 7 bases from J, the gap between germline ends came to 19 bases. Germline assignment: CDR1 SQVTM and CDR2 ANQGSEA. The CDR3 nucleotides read TGCAGCGTTGGGACCCCGGACAGCCACCTTGAAGCTTTCTTT. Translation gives CSVGTPDSHLEAFF.

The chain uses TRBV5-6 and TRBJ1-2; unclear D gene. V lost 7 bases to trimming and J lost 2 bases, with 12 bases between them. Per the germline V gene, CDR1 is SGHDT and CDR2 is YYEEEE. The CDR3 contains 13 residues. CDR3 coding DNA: TGTGCCAGCTCCACTTGGGCAAACTATGGCTACACCTTC. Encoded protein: CASSTWANYGYTF. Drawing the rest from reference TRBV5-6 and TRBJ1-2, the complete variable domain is DAGVTQSPTHLIKTRGQQVTLRCSPKSGHDTVSWYQQALGQGPQFIFQYYEEEERQRGNFPDRFSGHQFPNYSSELNVNALLLGDSALYLCASSTWANYGYTFGSGTRLTVV.

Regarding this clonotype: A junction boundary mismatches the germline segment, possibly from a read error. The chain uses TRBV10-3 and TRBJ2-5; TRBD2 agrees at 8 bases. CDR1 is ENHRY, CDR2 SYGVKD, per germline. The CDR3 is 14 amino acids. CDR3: CAVSDAGGGETQYF. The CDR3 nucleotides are TGTGCCGTCAGTGATGCGGGGGGTGGAGAGACCCAGTACTTC.

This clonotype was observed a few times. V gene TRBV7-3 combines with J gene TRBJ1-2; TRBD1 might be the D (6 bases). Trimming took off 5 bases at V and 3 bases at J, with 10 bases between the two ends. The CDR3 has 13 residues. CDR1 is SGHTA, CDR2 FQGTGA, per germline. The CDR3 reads CASSARTDYGYTF. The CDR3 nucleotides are TGTGCCAGCAGCGCCCGGACAGACTATGGCTACACCTTC.

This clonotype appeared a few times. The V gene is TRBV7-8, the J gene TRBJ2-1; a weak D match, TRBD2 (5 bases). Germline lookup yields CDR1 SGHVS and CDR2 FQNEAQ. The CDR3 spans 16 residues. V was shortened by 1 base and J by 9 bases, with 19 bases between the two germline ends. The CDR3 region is CASSLVSGRLKGEQFF. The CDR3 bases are TGTGCCAGCAGCTTAGTGTCGGGAAGGCTCAAGGGTGAGCAGTTCTTC.

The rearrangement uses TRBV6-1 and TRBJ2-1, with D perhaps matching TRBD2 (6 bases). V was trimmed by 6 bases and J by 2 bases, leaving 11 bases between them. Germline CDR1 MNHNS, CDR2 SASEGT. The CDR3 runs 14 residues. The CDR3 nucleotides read TGTGCCAGCAGACGGGACTCCACCTACAATGAGCAGTTCTTC. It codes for CASRRDSTYNEQFF.

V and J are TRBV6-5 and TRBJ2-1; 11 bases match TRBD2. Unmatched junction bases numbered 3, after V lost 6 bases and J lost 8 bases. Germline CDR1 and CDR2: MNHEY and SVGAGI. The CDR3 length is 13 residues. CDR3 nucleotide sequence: TGTGCCAGCAGGAGGACTAGCGGGTATGAGCAGTTCTTC. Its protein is CASRRTSGYEQFF.

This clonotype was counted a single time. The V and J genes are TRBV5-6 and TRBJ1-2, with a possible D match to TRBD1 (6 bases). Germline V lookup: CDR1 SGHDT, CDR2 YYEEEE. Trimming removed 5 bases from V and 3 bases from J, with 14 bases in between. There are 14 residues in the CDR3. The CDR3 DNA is TGTGCCAGCAGTCGTACGAGGGGGTACTATGGCTACACCTTC. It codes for CASSRTRGYYGYTF.